This TCR beta chain originates from a study of blood T cell repertoires in COVID-19. Profiled with immunoSEQ multiplex PCR; TCRdb holds only in-frame clones, not every one. Of 220,000 or so clones in the sample, 82% were seen once. The CDR3 extends over 15 amino acids. Trimming stripped 8 bases from V and 0 bases from J, with 14 bases between. The germline gives CDR1 LNHDA, CDR2 SQIVND (reference sequence). The receptor comes from a woman over 75 with COVID-19, enrolled during active disease. Sequenced: peripheral blood. V is TRBV19 and J is TRBJ1-5; TRBD1 is a possible D gene (6 bases). The CDR3 here is CASEDSGYSNQPQHF. The CDR3 nucleotides are TGTGCCAGTGAGGACAGCGGTTATAGCAATCAGCCCCAGCATTTT. The full variable domain, in which reference TRBV19 and TRBJ1-5 provide the parts outside the CDR3, is DGGITQSPKYLFRKEGQNVTLSCEQNLNHDAMYWYRQDPGQGLRLIYYSQIVNDFQKGDIAEGYSVSREKKESFPLTVTSAQKNPTAFYLCASEDSGYSNQPQHFGDGTRLSIL.